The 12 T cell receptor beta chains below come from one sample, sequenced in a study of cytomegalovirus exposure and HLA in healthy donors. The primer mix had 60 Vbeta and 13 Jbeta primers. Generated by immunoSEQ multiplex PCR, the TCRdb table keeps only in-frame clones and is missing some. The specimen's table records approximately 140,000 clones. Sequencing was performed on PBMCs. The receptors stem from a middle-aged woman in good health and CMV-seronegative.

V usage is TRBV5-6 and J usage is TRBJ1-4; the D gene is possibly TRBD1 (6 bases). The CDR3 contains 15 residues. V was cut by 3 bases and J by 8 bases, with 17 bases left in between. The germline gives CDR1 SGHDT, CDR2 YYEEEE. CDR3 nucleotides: TGTGCCAGCAGCTCAGGGGACGGTCCCAGGGAAAAACTGTTTTTT. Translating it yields CASSSGDGPREKLFF.

CDR3 sequence reads: CASSQVDREGNGYTF. For the CDR3, the DNA is TGTGCCAGCAGCCAAGTAGACAGGGAAGGAAATGGCTACACCTTC. The J gene is TRBJ1-2, the V gene TRBV4-2; 7 bases are shared with TRBD1. Germline V gene data show CDR1 as LGHNA and CDR2 as YNFKEQ. V shed 1 base and J 6 bases; nucleotides not matched to a gene: 8. This CDR3 contains 15 residues.

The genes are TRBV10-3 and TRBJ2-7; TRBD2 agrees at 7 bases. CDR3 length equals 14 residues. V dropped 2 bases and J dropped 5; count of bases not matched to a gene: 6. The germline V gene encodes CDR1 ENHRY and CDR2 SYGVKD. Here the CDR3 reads CAISEPLASHEQYV. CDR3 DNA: TGTGCCATCAGTGAGCCACTAGCGTCCCACGAGCAGTACGTC.

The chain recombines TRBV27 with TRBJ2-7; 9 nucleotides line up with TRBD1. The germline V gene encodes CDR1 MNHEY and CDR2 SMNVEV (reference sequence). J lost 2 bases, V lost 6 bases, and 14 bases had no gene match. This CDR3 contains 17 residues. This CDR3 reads CASSPLGTGHRPYEQYV. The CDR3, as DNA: TGTGCCAGCAGCCCCCTCGGGACAGGGCACAGACCCTACGAGCAGTACGTC.

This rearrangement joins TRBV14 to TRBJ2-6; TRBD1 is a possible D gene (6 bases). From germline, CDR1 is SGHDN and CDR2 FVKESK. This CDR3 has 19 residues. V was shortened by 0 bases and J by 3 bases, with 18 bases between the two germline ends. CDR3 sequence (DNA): TGTGCCAGCAGCCAAGAGCCGGGCAGGGGATACGTTGGGGCCAACGTCCTGACTTTC. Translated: CASSQEPGRGYVGANVLTF.

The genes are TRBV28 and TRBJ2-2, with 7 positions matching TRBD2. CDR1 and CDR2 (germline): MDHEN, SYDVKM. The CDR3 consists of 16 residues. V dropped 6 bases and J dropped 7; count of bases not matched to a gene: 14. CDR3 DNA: TGTGCCAGCAGCAGTCAGCAAGCGGGGATGGGCGGGGAGCTGTTTTTT. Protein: CASSSQQAGMGGELFF.

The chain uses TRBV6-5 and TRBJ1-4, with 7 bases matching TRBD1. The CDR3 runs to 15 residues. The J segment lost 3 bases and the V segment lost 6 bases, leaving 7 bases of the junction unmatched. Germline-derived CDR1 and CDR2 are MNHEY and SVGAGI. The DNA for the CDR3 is TGTGCCAGCAGACAAAGGGGGCTAGCTAATGAAAAACTGTTTTTT. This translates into CASRQRGLANEKLFF.

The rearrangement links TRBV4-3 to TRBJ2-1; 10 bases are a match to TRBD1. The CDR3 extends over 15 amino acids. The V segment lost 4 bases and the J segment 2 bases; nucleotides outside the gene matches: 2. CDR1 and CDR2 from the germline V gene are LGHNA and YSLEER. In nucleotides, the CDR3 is TGCGCCAGCAGCCTCGGACAGGGGGCCTACAATGAGCAGTTCTTC. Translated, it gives CASSLGQGAYNEQFF.

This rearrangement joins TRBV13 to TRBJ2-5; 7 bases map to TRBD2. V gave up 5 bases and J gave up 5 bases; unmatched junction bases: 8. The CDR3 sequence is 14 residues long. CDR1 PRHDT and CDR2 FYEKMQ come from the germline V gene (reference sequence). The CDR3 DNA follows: TGTGCCAGCAGCCCCCGCGGGGGAGGGGAGACCCAGTACTTC. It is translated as CASSPRGGGETQYF. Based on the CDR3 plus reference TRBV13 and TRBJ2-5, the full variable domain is AAGVIQSPRHLIKEKRETATLKCYPIPRHDTVYWYQQGPGQDPQFLISFYEKMQSDKGSIPDRFSAQQFSDYHSELNMSSLELGDSALYFCASSPRGGGETQYFGPGTRLLVL.

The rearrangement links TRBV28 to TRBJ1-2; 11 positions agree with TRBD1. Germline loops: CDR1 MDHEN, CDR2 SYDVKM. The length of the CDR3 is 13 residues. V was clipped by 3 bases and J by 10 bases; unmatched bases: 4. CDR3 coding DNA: TGTGCCAGCAGTTTTGGACAGGGGGCAGACTACACCTTC. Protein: CASSFGQGADYTF.

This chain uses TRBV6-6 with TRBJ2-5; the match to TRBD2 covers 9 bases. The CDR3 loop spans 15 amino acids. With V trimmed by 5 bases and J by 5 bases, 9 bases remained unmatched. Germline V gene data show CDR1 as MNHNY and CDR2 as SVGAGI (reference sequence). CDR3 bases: TGTGCCAGCAGTCTTGTGCGGGGGGGCGCGGAGACCCAGTACTTC. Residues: CASSLVRGGAETQYF.

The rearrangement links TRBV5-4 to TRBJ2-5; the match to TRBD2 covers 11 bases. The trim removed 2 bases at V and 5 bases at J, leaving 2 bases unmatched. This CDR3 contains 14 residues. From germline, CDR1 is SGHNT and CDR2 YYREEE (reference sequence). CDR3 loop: CASSLPSGGETQYF. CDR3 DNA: TGTGCCAGCAGCTTACCTAGCGGGGGGGAGACCCAGTACTTC.